These T cell receptor beta chains were read from a single sample in a study of cytomegalovirus exposure and HLA in healthy donors. The data were produced by immunoSEQ multiplex PCR, yet TCRdb's version contains in-frame clones alone and is incomplete. The sample holds more than 80,000 clones, roughly 74% seen once. Source material: PBMCs. These receptors originate from a woman aged 70 to 79 in good health and CMV-seropositive. Both conserved end residues are part of each CDR3. Fields, in order: J gene, clone size, D gene, V gene, CDR3 DNA, CDR3 protein. A D gene is named only where the DNA matches it firmly. Not all rows give a size; the values are once, few, many and, for expanded clones, a class.

>TRBJ1-1|few|NA|TRBV28
TGTGCCAGCAGTTTGGGCCAGGGGTTCAGGACTGAAGCTTTCTTT
CASSLGQGFRTEAFF
>TRBJ1-3|NA|TRBD1|TRBV27
TGTGCCAGCAGTTCAGGGACAGGGGCTTCTGGAAACACCATATATTTT
CASSSGTGASGNTIYF
>TRBJ2-7|NA|TRBD1|TRBV19
TGTGCCAGTAGTATCGACGGGACAGGGAAAGAGCAGTACTTC
CASSIDGTGKEQYF
>TRBJ2-5|NA|TRBD1|TRBV28
TGTGCCAGCACCGACTCCAAGGGGGCGTGGGAGACCCAGTACTTC
CASTDSKGAWETQYF
>TRBJ1-1|NA|NA|TRBV7-2
TGTGCCAGCAGCGACCAGGGGCCGCTGAACACTGAAGCTTTCTTT
CASSDQGPLNTEAFF
>TRBJ1-2|NA|TRBD1|TRBV28
TGTGCCAGCAGTTCGGGACAGGAAGATGGCTACACCTTC
CASSSGQEDGYTF
>TRBJ2-1|NA|NA|TRBV2
TGTGCCAGCAGGTATGCGCCTAGTCAGCAGTTCTTC
CASRYAPSQQFF
>TRBJ2-5|NA|NA|TRBV27
TGTGCCAGCAGTGCGGGTGTCCTCCCCGGGACCCAGTACTTC
CASSAGVLPGTQYF
>TRBJ2-5|NA|TRBD1|TRBV5-8
TGTGCCAGCAGCTTGGCCGGGACAGGGGGCGGTGAGACCCAGTACTTC
CASSLAGTGGGETQYF
>TRBJ2-2|NA|TRBD1|TRBV7-9
TGTGCCAGCACCGAATCCGGGACAGGGGGCTCCGGGGAGCTGTTTTTT
CASTESGTGGSGELFF
>TRBJ2-7|NA|NA|TRBV11-2
TGTGCCAGCAGCCCCGGGGGGGGCGGACAGGGGTCCTACGAGCAGTACTTC
CASSPGGGGQGSYEQYF
>TRBJ2-7|NA|TRBD2|TRBV30
TGTGCCTGGAGTGTATCTAGCGGCTACGAGCAGTACTTC
CAWSVSSGYEQYF
>TRBJ2-2|NA|TRBD1|TRBV19
TGTGCCAGTAGAGGGACAGGGGGCGGCGGGGAGCTGTTTTTT
CASRGTGGGGELFF
>TRBJ1-1|NA|NA|TRBV21-1
TGTGCCAGCATCACCGGACAGGGGAACACTGAAGCTTTCTTT
CASITGQGNTEAFF
>TRBJ2-7|NA|TRBD1|TRBV11-3
TGTGCCAGCAGCTTAGGTTGGACAGGGGTACCCTACGAGCAGTACTTC
CASSLGWTGVPYEQYF
>TRBJ2-7|NA|TRBD2|TRBV19
TGTGCCAGTAGTACGCAGACTAGCGGGAGGGATGAGCAGTACTTC
CASSTQTSGRDEQYF
>TRBJ2-7|NA|NA|TRBV4-2
TGTGCCAGCAGCCAAGGTGCTGGGCCCACACAAGAGCAGTACTTC
CASSQGAGPTQEQYF
>TRBJ1-3|NA|NA|TRBV6-1
TGTGCCCTGGCTCGGGGGGCTCGGAACACCATATATTTT
CALARGARNTIYF
>TRBJ2-6|NA|TRBD1|TRBV14
TGTGCCAGCAGCCAATATTTAACAGGGGGGTCTGGGGCCAACGTCCTGACTTTC
CASSQYLTGGSGANVLTF
>TRBJ1-6|NA|TRBD1|TRBV5-6
TGTGCCAGCAGCTTTGGACAGGAGAATTCACCCCTCCACTTT
CASSFGQENSPLHF
>TRBJ2-7|once|NA|TRBV4-1
TGCGCCAGCAGCCAACCCCGCGACAGGCGGCACTACGAGCAGTACTTC
CASSQPRDRRHYEQYF
>TRBJ2-3|NA|NA|TRBV9
TGTGCCAGCAGCGTCCTTCCTACCACAGATACGCAGTATTTT
CASSVLPTTDTQYF
>TRBJ1-2|NA|TRBD1|TRBV19
TGTGCCAGTAGTATAGGGCAGGGGGCTGGCGGCTACACCTTC
CASSIGQGAGGYTF
>TRBJ1-4|NA|NA|TRBV4-1
TGCGCCAGCAGCCAAGTTCCGGTAACTAATGAAAAACTGTTTTTT
CASSQVPVTNEKLFF
>TRBJ2-2|NA|TRBD1|TRBV29-1
TGCAGCGCAAGGACAGGGGGAGCCGGGGAGCTGTTTTTT
CSARTGGAGELFF
>TRBJ2-7|few|NA|TRBV28
TGTGCCAGTGAGGGAAGGAGCTCCTACGAGCAGTACTTC
CASEGRSSYEQYF
>TRBJ2-1|few|NA|TRBV6-4
TGTGCCAGCAGTGACTCCGGCAATGAGCAGTTCTTC
CASSDSGNEQFF
>TRBJ1-3|NA|NA|TRBV7-9
TGTGCCAGCAGCCCTACAGGGTTCTCTGGAAACACCATATATTTT
CASSPTGFSGNTIYF